This TCR beta chain is from a study of blood T cell repertoires in COVID-19. Clones were read by immunoSEQ multiplex PCR, and TCRdb kept only the in-frame ones, dropping some. The table includes about 260,000 clones, approximately 90% detected once. Cohort 3 recovered donors had two negative PCRs, clearance, or symptom resolution. Germline assignment: CDR1 DFQATT and CDR2 SNEGSKA (reference sequence). The CDR3 is made up of 13 amino acids. The V gene end was trimmed by 3 bases and the J gene end by 4 bases; junction bases not matched to a gene: 3. The sequenced sample was PBMCs or T cells enriched from blood (not recorded which). This clonotype was sampled from a woman aged 45-65 years who had recovered from COVID-19. The chain combines TRBV20-1 with TRBJ2-1, with TRBD2 identical over 7 bases. CDR3 sequence reads: CSASSSGYNEQFF. The DNA of the CDR3 is TGCAGTGCTAGTTCTAGCGGTTACAATGAGCAGTTCTTC.